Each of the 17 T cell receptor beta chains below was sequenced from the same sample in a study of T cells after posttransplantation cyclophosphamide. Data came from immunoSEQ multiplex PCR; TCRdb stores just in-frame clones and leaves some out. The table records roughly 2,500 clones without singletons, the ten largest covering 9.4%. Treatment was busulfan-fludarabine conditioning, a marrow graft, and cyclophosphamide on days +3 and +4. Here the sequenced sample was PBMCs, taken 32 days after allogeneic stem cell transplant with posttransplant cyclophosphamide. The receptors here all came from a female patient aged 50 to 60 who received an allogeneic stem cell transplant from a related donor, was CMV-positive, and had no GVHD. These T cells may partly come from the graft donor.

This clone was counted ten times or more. The CDR3 DNA reads as TGCGCCAGCAGCCTCGGGACAGGGGCTGCAACTAATGAAAAACTGTTTTTT. Its protein product is CASSLGTGAATNEKLFF. The rearrangement links TRBV4-3 to TRBJ1-4; TRBD1 aligns across 10 bases. Trimming removed 4 bases from V and 0 bases from J; junction bases left unmatched: 5. The V gene's germline CDR1 is LGHNA and CDR2 YSLEER. The CDR3 covers 17 residues.

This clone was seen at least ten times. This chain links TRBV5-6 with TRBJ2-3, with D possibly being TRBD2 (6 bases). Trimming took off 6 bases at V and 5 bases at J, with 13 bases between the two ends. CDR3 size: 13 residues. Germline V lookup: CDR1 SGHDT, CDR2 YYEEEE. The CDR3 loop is CASTHPGGDTQYF. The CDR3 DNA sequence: TGTGCCAGCACCCACCCCGGGGGAGATACGCAGTATTTT.

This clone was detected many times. The CDR3 protein is CASRGGTGRSPNYGYTF. In nucleotides, the CDR3 is TGTGCCAGCAGGGGTGGGACAGGAAGATCCCCTAACTATGGCTACACCTTC. V is TRBV6-4 and J is TRBJ1-2; 8 nucleotides agree with TRBD1. Germline CDR1 and CDR2: MRHNA and SNTAGT. V was clipped by 6 bases and J by 0 bases; unmatched bases: 12. The CDR3 contains 17 residues.

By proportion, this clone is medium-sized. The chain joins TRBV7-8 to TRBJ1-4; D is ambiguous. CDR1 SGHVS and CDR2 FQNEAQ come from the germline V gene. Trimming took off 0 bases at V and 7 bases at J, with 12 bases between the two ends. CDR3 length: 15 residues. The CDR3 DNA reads TGTGCCAGCAGCTTAGCGCTAAGTCCCGGTGAAAAACTGTTTTTT. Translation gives CASSLALSPGEKLFF.

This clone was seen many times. As DNA, the CDR3 is TGTGCCAGCAGCAGCTCCGGGAGCGGGGCCTACGAGCAGTACTTC. Residues: CASSSSGSGAYEQYF. The gene calls are TRBV7-2 and TRBJ2-7; 7 bases fit TRBD2. Germline V gene lookup returns CDR1 SGHTA and CDR2 FQGNSA. V lost 5 bases and J lost 2; bases outside the gene matches: 9. The CDR3 covers 15 residues.

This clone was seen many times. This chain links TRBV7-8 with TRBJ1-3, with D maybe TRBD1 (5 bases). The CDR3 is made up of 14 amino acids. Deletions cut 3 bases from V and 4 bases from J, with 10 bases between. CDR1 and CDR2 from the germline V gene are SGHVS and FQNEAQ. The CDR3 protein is CASSFAGLGNTIYF. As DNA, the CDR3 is TGTGCCAGCAGCTTTGCAGGGTTGGGAAACACCATATATTTT.

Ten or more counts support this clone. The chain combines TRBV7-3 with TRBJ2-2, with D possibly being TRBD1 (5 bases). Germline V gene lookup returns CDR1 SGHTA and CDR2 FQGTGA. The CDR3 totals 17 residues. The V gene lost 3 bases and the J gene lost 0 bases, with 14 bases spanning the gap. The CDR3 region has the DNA TGTGCCAGCAGCTTTAGTTCAGGGCACGCGAACACCGGGGAGCTGTTTTTT. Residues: CASSFSSGHANTGELFF.

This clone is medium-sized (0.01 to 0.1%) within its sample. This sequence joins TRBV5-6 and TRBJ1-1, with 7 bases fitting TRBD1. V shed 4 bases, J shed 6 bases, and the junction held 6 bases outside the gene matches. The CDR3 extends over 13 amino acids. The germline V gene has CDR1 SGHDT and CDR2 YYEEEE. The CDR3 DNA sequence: TGTGCCAGCAGCCGAACAGGGGCGGCTGAAGCTTTCTTT. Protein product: CASSRTGAAEAFF.

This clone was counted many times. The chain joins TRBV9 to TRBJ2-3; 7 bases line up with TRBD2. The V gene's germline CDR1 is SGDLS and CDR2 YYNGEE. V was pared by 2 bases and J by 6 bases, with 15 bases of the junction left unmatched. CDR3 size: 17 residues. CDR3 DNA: TGTGCCAGCAGCGTCTCCCATAGTGGGGGGGTACAGGATACGCAGTATTTT. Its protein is CASSVSHSGGVQDTQYF. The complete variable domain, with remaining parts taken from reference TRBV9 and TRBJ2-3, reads DSGVTQTPKHLITATGQRVTLRCSPRSGDLSVYWYQQSLDQGLQFLIQYYNGEERAKGNILERFSAQQFPDLHSELNLSSLELGDSALYFCASSVSHSGGVQDTQYFGPGTRLTVL.

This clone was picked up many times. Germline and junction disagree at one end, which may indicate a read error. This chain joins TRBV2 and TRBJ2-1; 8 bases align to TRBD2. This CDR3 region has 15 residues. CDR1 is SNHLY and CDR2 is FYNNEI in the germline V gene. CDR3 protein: CASSPSGRPYNQQFF. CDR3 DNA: TGTGCCAGCAGTCCCAGCGGGAGACCCTACAATCAGCAGTTCTTC.

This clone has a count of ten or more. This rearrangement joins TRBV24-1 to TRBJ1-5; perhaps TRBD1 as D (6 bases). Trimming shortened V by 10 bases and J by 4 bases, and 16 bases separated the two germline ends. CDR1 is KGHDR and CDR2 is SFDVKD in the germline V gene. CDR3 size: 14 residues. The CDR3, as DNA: TGTGCCACTACGACAGGTTGTCGGAATCAGCCCCAGCATTTT. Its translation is CATTTGCRNQPQHF.

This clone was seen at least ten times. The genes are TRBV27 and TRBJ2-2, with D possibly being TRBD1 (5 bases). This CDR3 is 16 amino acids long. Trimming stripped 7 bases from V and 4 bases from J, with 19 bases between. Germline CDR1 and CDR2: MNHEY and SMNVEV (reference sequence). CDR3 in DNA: TGTGCCAGCACCAGAATGGGGCGTTCGGGCACCGGGGAGCTGTTTTTT. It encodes CASTRMGRSGTGELFF.

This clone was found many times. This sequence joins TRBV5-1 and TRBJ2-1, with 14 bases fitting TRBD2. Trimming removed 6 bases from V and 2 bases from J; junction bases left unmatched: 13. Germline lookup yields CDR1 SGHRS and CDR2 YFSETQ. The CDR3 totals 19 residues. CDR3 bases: TGCGCCAGCACGTGGGGGACTAGCGGGAGTCCCTTCCCCTACAATGAGCAGTTCTTC. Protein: CASTWGTSGSPFPYNEQFF.

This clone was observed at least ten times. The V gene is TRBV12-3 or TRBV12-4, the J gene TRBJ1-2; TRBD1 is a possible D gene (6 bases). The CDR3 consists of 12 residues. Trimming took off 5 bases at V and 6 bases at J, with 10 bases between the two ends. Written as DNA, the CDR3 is TGTGCCAGCAGTCCGGGGGGCAATGGCTACACCTTC. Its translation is CASSPGGNGYTF.

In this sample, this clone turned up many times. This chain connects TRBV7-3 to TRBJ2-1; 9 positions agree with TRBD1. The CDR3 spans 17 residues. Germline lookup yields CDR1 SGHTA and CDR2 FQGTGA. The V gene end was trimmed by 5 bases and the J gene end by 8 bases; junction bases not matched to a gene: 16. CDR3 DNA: TGTGCCAGCAGCCCCCGGGCAGGCGGGACAGGGATCCATGAGCAGTTCTTC. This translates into CASSPRAGGTGIHEQFF.

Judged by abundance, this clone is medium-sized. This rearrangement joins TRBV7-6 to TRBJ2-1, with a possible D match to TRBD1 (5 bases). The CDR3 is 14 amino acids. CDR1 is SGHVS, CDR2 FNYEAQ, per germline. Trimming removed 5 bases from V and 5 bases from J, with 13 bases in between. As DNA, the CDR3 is TGTGCCAGCAGCCCAACCAGGGTTGACAATGAGCAGTTCTTC. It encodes CASSPTRVDNEQFF.

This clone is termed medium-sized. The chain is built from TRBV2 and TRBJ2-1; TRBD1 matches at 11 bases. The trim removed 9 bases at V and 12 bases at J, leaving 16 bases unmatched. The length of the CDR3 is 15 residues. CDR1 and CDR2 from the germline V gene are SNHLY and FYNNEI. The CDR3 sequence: CASQKAGQGVVAQFF. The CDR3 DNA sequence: TGTGCCAGTCAAAAGGCGGGACAGGGGGTTGTCGCGCAGTTCTTC.